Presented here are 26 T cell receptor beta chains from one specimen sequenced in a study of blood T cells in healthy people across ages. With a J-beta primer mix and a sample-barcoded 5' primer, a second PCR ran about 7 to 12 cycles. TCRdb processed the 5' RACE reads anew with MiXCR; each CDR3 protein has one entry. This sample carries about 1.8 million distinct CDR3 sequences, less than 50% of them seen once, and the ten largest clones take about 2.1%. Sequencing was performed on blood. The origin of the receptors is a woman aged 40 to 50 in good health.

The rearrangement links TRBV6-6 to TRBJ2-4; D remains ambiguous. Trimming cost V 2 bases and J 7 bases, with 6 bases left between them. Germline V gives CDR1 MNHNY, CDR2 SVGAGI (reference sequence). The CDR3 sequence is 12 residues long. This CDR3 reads CASSYNENIQYF. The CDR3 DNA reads TGTGCCAGCAGTTACAACGAGAACATTCAGTACTTC.

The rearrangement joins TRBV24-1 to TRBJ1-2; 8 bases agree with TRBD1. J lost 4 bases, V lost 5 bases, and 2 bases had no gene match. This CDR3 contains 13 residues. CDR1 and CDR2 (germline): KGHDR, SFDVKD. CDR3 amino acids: CATSAGGGYGYTF. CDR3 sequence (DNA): TGTGCCACCAGTGCAGGGGGCGGCTATGGCTACACCTTC.

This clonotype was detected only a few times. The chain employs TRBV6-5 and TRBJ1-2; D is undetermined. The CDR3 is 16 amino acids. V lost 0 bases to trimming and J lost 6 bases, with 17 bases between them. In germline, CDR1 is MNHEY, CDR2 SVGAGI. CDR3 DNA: TGTGCCAGCAGTTACTCCCCGGGGAGGGTTAAGCATGGCTACACCTTC. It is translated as CASSYSPGRVKHGYTF.

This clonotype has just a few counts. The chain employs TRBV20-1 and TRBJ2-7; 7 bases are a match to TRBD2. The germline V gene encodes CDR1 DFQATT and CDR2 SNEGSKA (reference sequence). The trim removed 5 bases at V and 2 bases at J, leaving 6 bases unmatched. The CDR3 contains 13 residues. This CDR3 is CSAQSGVAYEQYF. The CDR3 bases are TGCAGTGCTCAGAGCGGGGTGGCCTACGAGCAGTACTTC.

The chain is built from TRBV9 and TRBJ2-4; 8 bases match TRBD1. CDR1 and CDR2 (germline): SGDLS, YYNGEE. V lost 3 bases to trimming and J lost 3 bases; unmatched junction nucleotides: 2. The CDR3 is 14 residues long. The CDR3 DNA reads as TGTGCCAGCAGCGCAGGGACAGGCAAAAACATTCAGTACTTC. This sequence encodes CASSAGTGKNIQYF.

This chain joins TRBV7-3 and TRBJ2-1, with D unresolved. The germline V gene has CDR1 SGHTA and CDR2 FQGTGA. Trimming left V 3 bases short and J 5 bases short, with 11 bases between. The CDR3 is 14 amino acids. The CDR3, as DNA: TGTGCCAGCAGCTTCCAGCCCATTAACAATGAGCAGTTCTTC. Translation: CASSFQPINNEQFF.

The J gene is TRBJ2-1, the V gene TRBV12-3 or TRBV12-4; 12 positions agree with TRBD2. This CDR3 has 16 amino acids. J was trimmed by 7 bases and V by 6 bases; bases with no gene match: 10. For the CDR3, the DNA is TGTGCCAGCAGGCGTACTAGCGGGGGGTTACCGAATGAGCAGTTCTTC. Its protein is CASRRTSGGLPNEQFF.

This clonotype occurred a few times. The CDR3 spells CSAQVAGGPRNEQFF. DNA of the CDR3: TGCAGTGCTCAGGTAGCGGGGGGCCCTCGGAATGAGCAGTTCTTC. V is TRBV20-1 and J is TRBJ2-1; 10 bases agree with TRBD2. The germline gives CDR1 DFQATT, CDR2 SNEGSKA (reference sequence). V trimming: 5 bases; J trimming: 7 bases; junction bases outside the gene matches: 11. CDR3 length: 15 amino acids.

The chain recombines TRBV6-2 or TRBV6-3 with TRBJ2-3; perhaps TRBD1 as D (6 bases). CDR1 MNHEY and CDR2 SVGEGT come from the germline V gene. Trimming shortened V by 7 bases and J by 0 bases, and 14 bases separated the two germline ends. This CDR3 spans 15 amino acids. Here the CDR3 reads CASTGWGHSTDTQYF. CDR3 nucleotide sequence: TGTGCCAGCACTGGGTGGGGGCACAGCACAGATACGCAGTATTTT.

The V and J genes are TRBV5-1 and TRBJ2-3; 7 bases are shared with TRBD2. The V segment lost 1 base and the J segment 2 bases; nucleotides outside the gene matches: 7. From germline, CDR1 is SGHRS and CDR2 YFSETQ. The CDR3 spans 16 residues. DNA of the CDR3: TGCGCCAGCAGCTTGTTTACGGGGGGAACCACAGATACGCAGTATTTT. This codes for CASSLFTGGTTDTQYF.

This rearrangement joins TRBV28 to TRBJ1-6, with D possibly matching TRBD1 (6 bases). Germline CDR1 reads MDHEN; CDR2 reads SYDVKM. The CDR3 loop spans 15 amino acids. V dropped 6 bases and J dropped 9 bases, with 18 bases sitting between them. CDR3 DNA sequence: TGTGCCAGCAGCAGGGGACAAGCCCCACCTTCACCCCTCCACTTT. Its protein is CASSRGQAPPSPLHF. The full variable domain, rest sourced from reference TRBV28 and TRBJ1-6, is DVKVTQSSRYLVKRTGEKVFLECVQDMDHENMFWYRQDPGLGLRLIYFSYDVKMKEKGDIPEGYSVSREKKERFSLILESASTNQTSMYLCASSRGQAPPSPLHFGNGTRLTVT.

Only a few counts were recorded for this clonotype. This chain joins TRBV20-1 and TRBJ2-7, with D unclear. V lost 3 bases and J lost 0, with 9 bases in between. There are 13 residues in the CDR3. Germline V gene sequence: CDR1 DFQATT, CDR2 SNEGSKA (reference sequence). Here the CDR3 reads CSASVGNSYEQYF. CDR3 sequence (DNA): TGCAGTGCTAGTGTAGGGAACTCCTACGAGCAGTACTTC.

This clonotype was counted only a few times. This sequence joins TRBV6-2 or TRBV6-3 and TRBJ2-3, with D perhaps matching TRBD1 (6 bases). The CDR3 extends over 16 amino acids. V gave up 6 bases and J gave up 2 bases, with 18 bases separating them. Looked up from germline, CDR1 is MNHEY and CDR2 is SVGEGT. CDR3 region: CASRPGHEIATDTQYF. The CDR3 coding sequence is TGTGCCAGCAGGCCGGGACACGAGATAGCCACAGATACGCAGTATTTT.

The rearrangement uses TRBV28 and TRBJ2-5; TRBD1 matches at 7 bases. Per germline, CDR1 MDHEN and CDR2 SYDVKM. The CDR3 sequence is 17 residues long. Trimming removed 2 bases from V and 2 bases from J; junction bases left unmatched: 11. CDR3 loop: CASSLGAGGNVQETQYF. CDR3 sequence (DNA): TGTGCCAGCAGTTTAGGGGCAGGGGGAAATGTACAAGAGACCCAGTACTTC.

The CDR3 sequence: CATSRAVASGYTF. As DNA, the CDR3 is TGTGCCACCAGCAGAGCGGTGGCCAGTGGCTACACCTTC. This rearrangement joins TRBV15 to TRBJ1-2; D remains ambiguous. This CDR3 spans 13 amino acids. The germline V gene has CDR1 LNHNV and CDR2 YYDKDF (reference sequence). V lost 1 base and J 7 bases, leaving 10 bases between the germline ends.

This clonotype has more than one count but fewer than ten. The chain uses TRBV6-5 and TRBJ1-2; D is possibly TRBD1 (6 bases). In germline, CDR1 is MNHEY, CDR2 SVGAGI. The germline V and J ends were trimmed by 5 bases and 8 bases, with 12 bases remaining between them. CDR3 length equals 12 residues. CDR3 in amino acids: CASSSRQEGYTF. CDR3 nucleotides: TGTGCCAGCAGTAGTCGACAGGAGGGCTACACCTTC.

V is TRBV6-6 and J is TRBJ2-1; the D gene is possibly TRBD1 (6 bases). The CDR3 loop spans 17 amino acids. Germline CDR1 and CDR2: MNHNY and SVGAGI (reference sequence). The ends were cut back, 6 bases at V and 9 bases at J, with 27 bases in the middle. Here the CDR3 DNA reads TGTGCCAGCAGACCCCACCTAGGTGGGGGCGCGTCGGGTGAGCAGTTCTTC. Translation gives CASRPHLGGGASGEQFF.

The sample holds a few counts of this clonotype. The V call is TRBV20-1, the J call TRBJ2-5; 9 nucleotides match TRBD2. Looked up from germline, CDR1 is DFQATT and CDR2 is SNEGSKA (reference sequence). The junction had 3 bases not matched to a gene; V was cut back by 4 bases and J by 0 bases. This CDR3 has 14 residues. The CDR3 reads CSATSGVNQETQYF. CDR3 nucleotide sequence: TGCAGTGCTACTAGCGGGGTAAACCAAGAGACCCAGTACTTC.

CDR3 region: CSAKTGVQNSPLHF. The CDR3 DNA sequence: TGCAGTGCTAAGACAGGGGTCCAGAATTCACCCCTCCACTTT. V and J are TRBV20-1 and TRBJ1-6, with 8 bases fitting TRBD1. V lost 4 bases, J lost 7 bases, and 6 bases stayed unmatched. CDR3 size: 14 residues. Per germline, CDR1 DFQATT and CDR2 SNEGSKA (reference sequence).

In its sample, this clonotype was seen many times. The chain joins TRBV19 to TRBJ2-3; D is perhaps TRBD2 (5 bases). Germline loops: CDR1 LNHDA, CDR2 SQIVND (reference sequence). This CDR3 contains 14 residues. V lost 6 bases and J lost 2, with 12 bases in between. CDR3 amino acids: CASSPGGFTDTQYF. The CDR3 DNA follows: TGTGCCAGTAGCCCCGGAGGTTTCACAGATACGCAGTATTTT.

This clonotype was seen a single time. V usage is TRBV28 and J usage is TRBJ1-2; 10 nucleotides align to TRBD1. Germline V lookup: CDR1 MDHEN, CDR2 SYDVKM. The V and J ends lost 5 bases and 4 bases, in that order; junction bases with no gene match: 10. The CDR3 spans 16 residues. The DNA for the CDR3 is TGTGCCAGCAGTATCGGGACAGGGGCTTTTGGCTATGGCTACACCTTC. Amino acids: CASSIGTGAFGYGYTF.

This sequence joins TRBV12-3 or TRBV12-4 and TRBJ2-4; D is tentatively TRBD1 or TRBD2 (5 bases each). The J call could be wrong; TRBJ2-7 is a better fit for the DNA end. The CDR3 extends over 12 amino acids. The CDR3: CASGFTGAEQYF. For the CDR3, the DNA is TGTGCCAGCGGATTTACCGGGGCCGAGCAGTACTTC.

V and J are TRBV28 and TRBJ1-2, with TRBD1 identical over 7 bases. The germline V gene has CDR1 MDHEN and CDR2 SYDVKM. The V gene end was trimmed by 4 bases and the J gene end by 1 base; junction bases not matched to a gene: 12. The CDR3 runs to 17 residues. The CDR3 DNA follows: TGTGCCAGCAGTTCCCAAAGACAGGGACTTAATAACTATGGCTACACCTTC. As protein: CASSSQRQGLNNYGYTF.

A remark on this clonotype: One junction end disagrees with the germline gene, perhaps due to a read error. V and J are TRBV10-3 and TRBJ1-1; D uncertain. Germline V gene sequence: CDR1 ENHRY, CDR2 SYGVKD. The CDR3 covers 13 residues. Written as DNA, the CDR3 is TGTGCCAGCAGTGAGACCCCCAACACTGAAGCTTTCTTT. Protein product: CASSETPNTEAFF.

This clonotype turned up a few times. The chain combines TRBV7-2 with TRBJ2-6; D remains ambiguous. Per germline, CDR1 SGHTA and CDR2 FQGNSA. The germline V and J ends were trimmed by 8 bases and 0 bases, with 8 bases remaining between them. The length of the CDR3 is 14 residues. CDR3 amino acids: CASGPDSGANVLTF. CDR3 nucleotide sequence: TGTGCCAGCGGACCGGACTCTGGGGCCAACGTCCTGACTTTC.

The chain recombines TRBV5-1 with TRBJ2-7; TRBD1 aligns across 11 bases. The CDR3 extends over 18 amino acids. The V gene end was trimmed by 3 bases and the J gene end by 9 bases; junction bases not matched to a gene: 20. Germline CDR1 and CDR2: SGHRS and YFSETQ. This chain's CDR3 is CASSSDGSWTGGKNGQYF. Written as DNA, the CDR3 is TGCGCCAGCAGCTCCGATGGGTCGTGGACAGGGGGCAAGAACGGGCAGTACTTC.